This record covers a single T cell receptor beta chain. The entry originates in a study of blood T cell repertoires in COVID-19. Overall study: Sites across the United States, Italy and Spain contributed samples from acute and convalescent COVID-19. The analysed material was cDNA or gDNA that came from T cells, B-cell-depleted T cells, or PBMCs.

Under the authors' procedure: Amplification of reference gene primers provided the estimated nucleated cell counts. Sequencing used immunoSEQ multiplex PCR; TCRdb keeps in-frame clones, though not all of them. V, J and clone size are those of that table, while D and trimming were read from the DNA. This sample has roughly 150,000 clones, with roughly 80% found just once. Sequenced: peripheral blood. This TCR was sampled from a woman of 80 years or more with acute or convalescent COVID-19.

In nucleotides, the CDR3 is TGCGCCAGCAGCCTCGGCAGGGGTGGCCCAGATACGCAGTATTTT. This sequence encodes CASSLGRGGPDTQYF. The chain has TRBV5-1 and TRBJ2-3; a weak D match, TRBD1 (6 bases). Germline loops: CDR1 SGHRS, CDR2 YFSETQ. Trimming took 4 bases from V and 4 from J, leaving 16 bases between them. CDR3 length equals 15 residues.